This TCR beta chain is from a study of blood T cell repertoires in COVID-19. The CDR3 has 16 residues. Trimming cost V 0 bases and J 2 bases, with 8 bases left between them. Germline V gene sequence: CDR1 MNHNY, CDR2 SVGAGI (reference sequence). Assay used: immunoSEQ multiplex PCR; TCRdb lists only in-frame clones, some missing. The sample carries about 190,000 clones, about four fifths recorded once. The sequence derives from a woman aged 55 to 70 with COVID-19, enrolled during active disease. Material for sequencing was peripheral blood. The chain uses TRBV6-6 and TRBJ1-6, with no clear D. The CDR3 region is CASSYSNAAYNSPLHF. The CDR3 DNA follows: TGTGCCAGCAGTTACTCGAACGCAGCCTATAATTCACCCCTCCACTTT.